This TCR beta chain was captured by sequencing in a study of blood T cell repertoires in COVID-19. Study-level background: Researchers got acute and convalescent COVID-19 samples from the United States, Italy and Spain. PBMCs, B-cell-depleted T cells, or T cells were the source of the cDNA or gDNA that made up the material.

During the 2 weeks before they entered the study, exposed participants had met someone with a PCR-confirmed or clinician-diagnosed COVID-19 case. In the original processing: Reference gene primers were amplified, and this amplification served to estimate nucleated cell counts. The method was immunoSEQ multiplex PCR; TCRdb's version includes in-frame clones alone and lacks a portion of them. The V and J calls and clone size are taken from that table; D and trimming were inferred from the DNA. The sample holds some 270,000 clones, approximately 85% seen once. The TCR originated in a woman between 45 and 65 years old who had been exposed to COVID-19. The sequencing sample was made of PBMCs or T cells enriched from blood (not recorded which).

The CDR3 loop is CASSLAGPSNQPQHF. CDR3 sequence (DNA): TGTGCCAGCAGCTTGGCAGGGCCCAGCAATCAGCCCCAGCATTTT. The chain has TRBV5-6 and TRBJ1-5; D is possibly TRBD1 (5 bases). Germline lookup yields CDR1 SGHDT and CDR2 YYEEEE. The ends were cut back, 0 bases at V and 1 base at J, with 8 bases in the middle. The CDR3 has 15 amino acids.